The 13 T cell receptor beta chains given below trace back to one sample, sequenced in a study of PD-1 blockade in classical Hodgkin lymphoma. All patients experienced relapse after autologous stem cell transplantation, and brentuximab vedotin exposure was variable. Magnetic depletion of non-target cells from thawed PBMCs yielded purified CD8+ T cells. Generated by immunoSEQ multiplex PCR, the TCRdb table keeps only in-frame clones and is missing some. The data contain 2,500 to 3,000 clones, 63% of them seen just once; the ten biggest clones take up around a third. The source material was CD8+ T cells from blood, sampled at baseline. The receptor set was obtained from a human donor with classical Hodgkin lymphoma.

V usage is TRBV7-6 and J usage is TRBJ2-7, with 10 bases identical to TRBD1. This CDR3 spans 15 amino acids. The V segment lost 1 base and the J segment 2 bases; nucleotides outside the gene matches: 2. Germline CDR1 and CDR2: SGHVS and FNYEAQ. Here the CDR3 DNA reads TGTGCCAGCAGCTTAGGGACAGGGGGAGCCTACGAGCAGTACTTC. Its translation: CASSLGTGGAYEQYF.

This chain links TRBV7-9 with TRBJ2-7; D possibly corresponds to TRBD2 (6 bases). CDR3 length equals 15 residues. Germline V CDR1 and CDR2: SEHNR, FQNEAQ (reference sequence). The germline V and J ends were trimmed by 5 bases and 3 bases, with 17 bases remaining between them. Written as DNA, the CDR3 is TGTGCCAGCAGCGGCGGGGCATACAATGACTACGAGCAGTACTTC. Encoded protein: CASSGGAYNDYEQYF.

This chain links TRBV11-2 with TRBJ2-2, with a tentative D call TRBD2 (7 bases). The CDR3 is 17 residues long. Germline CDR1 is SGHAT and CDR2 is FQNNGV. Trimming left V 3 bases short and J 6 bases short, with 20 bases between. CDR3 sequence (DNA): TGTGCCAGCAGCTTTTCAGGGGAAGCGGGAATTGCCGGGGAGCTGTTTTTT. Translated: CASSFSGEAGIAGELFF.

The V and J genes are TRBV6-1 and TRBJ2-3, with 9 bases lining up with TRBD1. V shed 8 bases, J shed 2 bases, and the junction held 8 bases outside the gene matches. Germline V gene data show CDR1 as MNHNS and CDR2 as SASEGT. This CDR3 spans 15 amino acids. The CDR3 sequence: CASWTGDSPTDTQYF. Written as DNA, the CDR3 is TGTGCCAGCTGGACAGGGGACTCCCCCACAGATACGCAGTATTTT.

This sequence joins TRBV2 and TRBJ2-5; 10 bases line up with TRBD1. The germline V gene encodes CDR1 SNHLY and CDR2 FYNNEI. With V trimmed by 6 bases and J by 2 bases, 6 bases remained unmatched. The CDR3 length is 15 residues. CDR3 amino acids: CASRTGTGAQETQYF. As DNA, the CDR3 is TGTGCCAGCAGAACCGGGACAGGGGCACAAGAGACCCAGTACTTC.

The rearrangement uses TRBV4-1 and TRBJ2-2; 8 bases line up with TRBD1. Germline loops: CDR1 MGHRA, CDR2 YSYEKL. The CDR3 runs 18 residues. J gave up 5 bases and V 1 base, and 12 bases lay outside the gene matches. Here the CDR3 DNA reads TGCGCCAGCAGCCAAGTCCCAAAAGATCAGGGGGCAACCGGGGAGCTGTTTTTT. Translation gives CASSQVPKDQGATGELFF.

Only one count was recorded for this clone. This chain joins TRBV5-6 and TRBJ2-1; D may correspond to TRBD1 or TRBD2 (5 bases each). This CDR3 has 14 amino acids. In germline, CDR1 is SGHDT, CDR2 YYEEEE. Trimming took 0 bases from V and 5 from J, leaving 9 bases between them. CDR3: CASSLVGTDNEQFF. The CDR3 region has the DNA TGTGCCAGCAGCTTGGTGGGGACGGACAATGAGCAGTTCTTC.

V usage is TRBV7-2 and J usage is TRBJ2-7; TRBD2 matches at 8 bases. Trimming cost V 3 bases and J 3 bases; bases outside gene matches: 10. The CDR3 length is 16 residues. Germline CDR1 and CDR2: SGHTA and FQGNSA. CDR3 in DNA: TGTGCCAGCAGCTTGATGGCTAGCGGGCTCGTCTACGAGCAGTACTTC. This gives the protein CASSLMASGLVYEQYF.

V is TRBV13 and J is TRBJ2-7; D is unclear. Germline values: CDR1 PRHDT, CDR2 FYEKMQ (reference sequence). V lost 2 bases and J 12 bases, leaving 14 bases between the germline ends. There are 12 residues in the CDR3. The CDR3 loop is CASSLSITDLYF. CDR3 DNA sequence: TGTGCCAGCAGCTTATCAATCACGGATCTGTACTTC.

The chain joins TRBV11-2 to TRBJ2-1; D assignment may be TRBD1 or TRBD2 (5 bases each). The CDR3 contains 15 residues. Trimming cost V 10 bases and J 0 bases, with 16 bases left between them. From germline, CDR1 is SGHAT and CDR2 FQNNGV. CDR3 nucleotide sequence: TGTGCCACCGGGGACGGAATAAGCTCCTACAATGAGCAGTTCTTC. The encoded protein is CATGDGISSYNEQFF.

The chain recombines TRBV27 with TRBJ2-7; D is uncertain. CDR3 length: 15 residues. Germline V gene lookup returns CDR1 MNHEY and CDR2 SMNVEV (reference sequence). The ends were cut back, 0 bases at V and 1 base at J, with 10 bases in the middle. Here the CDR3 DNA reads TGTGCCAGCAGTTTATCTCGGGTTGGTTCCTACGAGCAGTACTTC. It encodes CASSLSRVGSYEQYF.

V usage is TRBV27 and J usage is TRBJ2-5; 12 positions match TRBD2. The CDR3 is made up of 15 amino acids. Germline CDR1 is MNHEY and CDR2 is SMNVEV (reference sequence). The junction had 3 bases not matched to a gene; V was cut back by 7 bases and J by 0 bases. CDR3 amino acids: CASTASGRDQETQYF. In DNA form, the CDR3 reads TGTGCCAGCACGGCTAGCGGGAGGGACCAAGAGACCCAGTACTTC.

This clone was observed a few times. V usage is TRBV7-9 and J usage is TRBJ2-7, with D perhaps TRBD2 (6 bases). Germline V lookup: CDR1 SEHNR, CDR2 FQNEAQ (reference sequence). This CDR3 is 14 amino acids long. Trimming removed 2 bases at V and 5 bases at J, with 13 bases between. CDR3 in amino acids: CASSLSASDHEQYF. The CDR3 DNA reads TGTGCCAGCAGCTTAAGTGCTAGCGATCACGAGCAGTACTTC.